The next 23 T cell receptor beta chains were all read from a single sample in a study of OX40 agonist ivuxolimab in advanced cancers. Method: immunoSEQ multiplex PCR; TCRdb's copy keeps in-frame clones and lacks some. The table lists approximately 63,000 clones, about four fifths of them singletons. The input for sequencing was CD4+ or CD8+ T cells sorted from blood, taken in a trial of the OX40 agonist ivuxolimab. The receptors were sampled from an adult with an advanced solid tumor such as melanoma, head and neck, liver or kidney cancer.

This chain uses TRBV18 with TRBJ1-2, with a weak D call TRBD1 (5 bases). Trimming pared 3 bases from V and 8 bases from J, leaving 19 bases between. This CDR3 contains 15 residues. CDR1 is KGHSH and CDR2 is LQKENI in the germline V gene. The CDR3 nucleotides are TGTGCCAGCTCACCGGGGATAGATAGGGGAGGAGGCTACACCTTC. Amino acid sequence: CASSPGIDRGGGYTF.

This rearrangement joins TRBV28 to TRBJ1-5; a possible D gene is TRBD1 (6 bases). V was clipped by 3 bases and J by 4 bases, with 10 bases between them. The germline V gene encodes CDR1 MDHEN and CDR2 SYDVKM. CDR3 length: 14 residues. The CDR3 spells CASSFAGANQPQHF. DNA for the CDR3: TGTGCCAGCAGTTTTGCAGGGGCAAATCAGCCCCAGCATTTT.

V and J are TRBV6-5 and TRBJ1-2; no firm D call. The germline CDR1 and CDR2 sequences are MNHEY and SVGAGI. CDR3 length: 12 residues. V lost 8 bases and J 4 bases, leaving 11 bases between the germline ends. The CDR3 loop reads CASSDTFYGYTF. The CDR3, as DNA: TGTGCCAGCTCTGACACTTTCTATGGCTACACCTTC.

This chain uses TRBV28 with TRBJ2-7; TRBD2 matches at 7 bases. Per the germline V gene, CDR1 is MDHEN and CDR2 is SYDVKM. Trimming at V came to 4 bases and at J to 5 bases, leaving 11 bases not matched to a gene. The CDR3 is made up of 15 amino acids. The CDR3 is CASSSDAGEGDEQYF. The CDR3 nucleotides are TGTGCCAGCAGTTCCGATGCGGGAGAAGGTGACGAGCAGTACTTC.

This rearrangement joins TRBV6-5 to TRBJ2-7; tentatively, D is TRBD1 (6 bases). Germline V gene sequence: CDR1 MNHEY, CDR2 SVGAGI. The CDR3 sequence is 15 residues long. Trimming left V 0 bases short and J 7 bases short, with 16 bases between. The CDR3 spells CASSYSGGRGGEQYF. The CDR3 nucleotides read TGTGCCAGCAGTTACTCTGGAGGTCGAGGGGGTGAGCAGTACTTC.

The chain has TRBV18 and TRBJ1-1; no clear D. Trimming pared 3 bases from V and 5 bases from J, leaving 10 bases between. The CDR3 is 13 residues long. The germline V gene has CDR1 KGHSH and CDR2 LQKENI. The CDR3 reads CASSPIRETEAFF. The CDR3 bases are TGTGCCAGCTCACCTATTAGGGAGACTGAAGCTTTCTTT.

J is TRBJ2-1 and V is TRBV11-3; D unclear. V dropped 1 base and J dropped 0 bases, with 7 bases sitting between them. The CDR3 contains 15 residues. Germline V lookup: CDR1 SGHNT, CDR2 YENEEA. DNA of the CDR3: TGTGCCAGCAGCTTAGGGTCAGGCTCCTACAATGAGCAGTTCTTC. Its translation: CASSLGSGSYNEQFF.

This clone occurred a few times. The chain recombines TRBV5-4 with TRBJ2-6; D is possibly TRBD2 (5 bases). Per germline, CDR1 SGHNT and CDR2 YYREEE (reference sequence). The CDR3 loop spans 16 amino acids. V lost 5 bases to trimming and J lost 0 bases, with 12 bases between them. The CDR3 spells CASRQPGNSGANVLTF. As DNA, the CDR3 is TGTGCCAGCAGGCAACCGGGAAACTCTGGGGCCAACGTCCTGACTTTC.

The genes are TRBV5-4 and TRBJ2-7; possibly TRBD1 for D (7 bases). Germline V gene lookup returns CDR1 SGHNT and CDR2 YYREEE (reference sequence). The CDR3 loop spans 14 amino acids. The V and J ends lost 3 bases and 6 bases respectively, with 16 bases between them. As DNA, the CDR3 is TGTGCCAGCAGCTACCGTGCAGGGGGGCGCGAGCAGTACTTC. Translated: CASSYRAGGREQYF.

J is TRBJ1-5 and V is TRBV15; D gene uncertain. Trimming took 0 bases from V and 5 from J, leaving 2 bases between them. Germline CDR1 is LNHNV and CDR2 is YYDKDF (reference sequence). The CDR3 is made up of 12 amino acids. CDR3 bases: TGTGCCACCAGCAGAGATTATCAGCCCCAGCATTTT. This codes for CATSRDYQPQHF.

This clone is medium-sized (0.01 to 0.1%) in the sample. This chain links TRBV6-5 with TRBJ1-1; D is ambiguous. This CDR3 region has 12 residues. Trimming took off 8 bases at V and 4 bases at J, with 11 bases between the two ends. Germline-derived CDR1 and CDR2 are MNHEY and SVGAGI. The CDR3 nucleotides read TGTGCCAGCGCCTTCGGTAGCACTGAAGCTTTCTTT. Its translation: CASAFGSTEAFF.

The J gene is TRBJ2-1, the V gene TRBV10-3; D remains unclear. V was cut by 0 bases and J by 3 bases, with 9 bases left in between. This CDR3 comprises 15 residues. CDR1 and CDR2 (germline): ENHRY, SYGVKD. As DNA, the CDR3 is TGTGCCATCAGTGAGTCGTCCGGCGACTACAATGAGCAGTTCTTC. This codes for CAISESSGDYNEQFF.

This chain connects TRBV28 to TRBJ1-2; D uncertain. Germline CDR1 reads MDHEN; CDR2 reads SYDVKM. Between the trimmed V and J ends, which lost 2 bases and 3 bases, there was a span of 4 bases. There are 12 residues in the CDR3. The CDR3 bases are TGTGCCAGCAGTTTAGGAGACTATGGCTACACCTTC. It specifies CASSLGDYGYTF.

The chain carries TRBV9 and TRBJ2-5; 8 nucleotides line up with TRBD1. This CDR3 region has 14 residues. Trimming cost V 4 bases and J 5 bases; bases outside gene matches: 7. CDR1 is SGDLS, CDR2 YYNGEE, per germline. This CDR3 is CASSSRTGWETQYF. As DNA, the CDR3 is TGTGCCAGCAGCTCCCGGACAGGGTGGGAGACCCAGTACTTC.

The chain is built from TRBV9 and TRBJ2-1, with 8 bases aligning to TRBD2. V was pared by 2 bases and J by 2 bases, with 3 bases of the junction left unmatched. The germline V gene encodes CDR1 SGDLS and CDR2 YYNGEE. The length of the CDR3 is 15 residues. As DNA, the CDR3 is TGTGCCAGCAGCGTTAGCGGGGAGCCCTACAATGAGCAGTTCTTC. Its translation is CASSVSGEPYNEQFF.

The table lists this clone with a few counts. The DNA of the CDR3 is TGTGCCAGCTCACAGGGCTATGGCTACACCTTC. Translating gives CASSQGYGYTF. V is TRBV5-6 and J is TRBJ1-2; a weak D match, TRBD1 (6 bases). Trimming took off 7 bases at V and 4 bases at J, with 8 bases between the two ends. From germline, CDR1 is SGHDT and CDR2 YYEEEE. The CDR3 runs 11 residues.

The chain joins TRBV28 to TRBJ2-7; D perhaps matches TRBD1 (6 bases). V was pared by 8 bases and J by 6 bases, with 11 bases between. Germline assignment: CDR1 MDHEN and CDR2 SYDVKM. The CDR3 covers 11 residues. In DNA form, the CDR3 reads TGTGCCAGCCCACGAGGGGGCGAGCAGTACTTC. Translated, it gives CASPRGGEQYF.

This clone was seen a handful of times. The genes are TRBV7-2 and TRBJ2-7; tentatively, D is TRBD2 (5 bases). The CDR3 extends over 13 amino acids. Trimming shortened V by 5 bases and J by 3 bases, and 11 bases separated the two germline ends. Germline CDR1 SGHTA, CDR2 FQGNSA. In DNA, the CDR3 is TGTGCCAGCAGCGACGGACTCCTCTACGAGCAGTACTTC. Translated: CASSDGLLYEQYF.

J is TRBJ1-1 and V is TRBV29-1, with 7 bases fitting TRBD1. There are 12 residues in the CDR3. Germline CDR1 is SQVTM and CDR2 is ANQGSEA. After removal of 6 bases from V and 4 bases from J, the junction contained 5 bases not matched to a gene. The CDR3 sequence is CSVRQGGTEAFF. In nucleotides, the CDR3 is TGCAGCGTGCGACAGGGCGGCACTGAAGCTTTCTTT.

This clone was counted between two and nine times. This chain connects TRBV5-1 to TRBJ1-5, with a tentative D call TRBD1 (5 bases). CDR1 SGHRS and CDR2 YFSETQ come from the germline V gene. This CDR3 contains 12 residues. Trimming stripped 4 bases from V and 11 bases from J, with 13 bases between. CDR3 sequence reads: CASSHHPGAQHF. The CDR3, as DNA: TGCGCCAGCAGCCACCACCCGGGGGCCCAGCATTTT.

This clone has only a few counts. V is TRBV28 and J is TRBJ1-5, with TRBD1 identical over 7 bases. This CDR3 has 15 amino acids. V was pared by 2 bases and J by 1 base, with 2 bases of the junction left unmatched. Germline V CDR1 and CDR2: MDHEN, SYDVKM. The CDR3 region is CASSLPTGSNQPQHF. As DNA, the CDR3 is TGTGCCAGCAGTTTACCGACAGGGAGCAATCAGCCCCAGCATTTT.

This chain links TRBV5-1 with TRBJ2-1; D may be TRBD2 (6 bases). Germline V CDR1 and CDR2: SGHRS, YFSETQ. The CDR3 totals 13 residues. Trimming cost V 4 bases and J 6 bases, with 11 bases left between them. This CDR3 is CASSPAGPNEQFF. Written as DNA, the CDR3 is TGCGCCAGCAGCCCGGCGGGGCCCAATGAGCAGTTCTTC.

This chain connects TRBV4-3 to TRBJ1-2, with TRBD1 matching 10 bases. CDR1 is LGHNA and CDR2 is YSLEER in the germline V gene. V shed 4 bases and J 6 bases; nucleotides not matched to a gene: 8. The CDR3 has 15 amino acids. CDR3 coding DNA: TGCGCCAGCAGCCCCGGGACAGGGGAGGTAAATGGCTACACCTTC. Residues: CASSPGTGEVNGYTF.